This T cell receptor (beta chain) was documented in a study of T cell clones after liver transplantation. CDR1 and CDR2 from the germline V gene are SGDLS and YYNGEE. Trimming at V came to 4 bases and at J to 4 bases, leaving 7 bases not matched to a gene. This CDR3 has 15 residues. The protocol was immunoSEQ multiplex PCR, while the TCRdb copy is restricted to in-frame clones and leaves out a portion. Among more than 15,000 clones listed, 80% were seen once. Here the sequenced sample was CD8+ T cells from blood, taken around 50 months after liver transplant. This rearrangement joins TRBV9 to TRBJ2-5; 10 bases align to TRBD2. This receptor was obtained from a human patient who received a liver transplant. These T cells may partly come from the graft donor. CDR3: CASSQAGGQGETQYF. CDR3 DNA sequence: TGTGCCAGCAGCCAAGCGGGGGGGCAAGGAGAGACCCAGTACTTC.